The next 24 T cell receptor beta chains were all read from a single sample in a study of shared clonotypes between healthy human individuals. The table came from immunoSEQ multiplex PCR; TCRdb's copy has only in-frame clones and leaves some out. The sample shows about 500,000 clones, roughly four fifths of them seen only once. The sequencing sample was made of PBMCs. The receptors originated from a woman in her 40s in good health. Some clones in this sample may be carry-over from other donors' samples.

Turning to this clone: The likely explanation is a read error, given a far larger clone one base away. The chain links TRBV25-1 to TRBJ2-7; D unresolved. The CDR3 loop spans 12 amino acids. The germline CDR1 and CDR2 sequences are MGHDK and SYGVNS. CDR3 nucleotide sequence: TGTGTCAGCAGTGAATATAGATACGAGCAGTACTTC. This codes for CVSSEYRYEQYF.

The rearrangement uses TRBV5-4 and TRBJ2-7; 8 nucleotides line up with TRBD2. Per the germline V gene, CDR1 is SGHNT and CDR2 is YYREEE (reference sequence). CDR3 length: 15 amino acids. V lost 2 bases, J lost 5 bases, and 9 bases stayed unmatched. This CDR3 is CASSLNGRAIDEQYF. CDR3 bases: TGTGCCAGCAGCTTAAACGGGAGGGCCATCGACGAGCAGTACTTC.

This clone was observed once. This chain joins TRBV5-1 and TRBJ2-7, with D perhaps being TRBD1 or TRBD2 (6 bases each). CDR3 length equals 15 residues. V was pared by 4 bases and J by 4 bases, with 18 bases between. The germline gives CDR1 SGHRS, CDR2 YFSETQ. CDR3 loop: CASSTPDGGGYEQYF. Here the CDR3 DNA reads TGCGCCAGCAGCACCCCGGACGGAGGGGGATACGAGCAGTACTTC.

J is TRBJ2-3 and V is TRBV6-1; D remains unclear. The germline V gene has CDR1 MNHNS and CDR2 SASEGT. V lost 2 bases to trimming and J lost 1 base, with 10 bases between them. The CDR3 totals 15 residues. The CDR3 DNA follows: TGTGCCAGCAGTGAACGGCGGACCGGCACAGATACGCAGTATTTT. Its translation: CASSERRTGTDTQYF.

The rearrangement uses TRBV5-6 and TRBJ1-2; tentatively, D is TRBD1 (5 bases). V lost 0 bases and J lost 4, with 13 bases in between. This CDR3 is built from 15 residues. CDR1 is SGHDT and CDR2 is YYEEEE in the germline V gene. CDR3 nucleotide sequence: TGTGCCAGCAGCTTGGTGGGGGGGACGAGCTATGGCTACACCTTC. Its protein product is CASSLVGGTSYGYTF.

As regards this clone: At the DNA level, this CDR3 is encoded by other sequences in the same sample as well. J is TRBJ2-1 and V is TRBV5-1, with 9 bases identical to TRBD2. The ends lost 0 bases at V and 6 bases at J; junction bases unmatched: 1. Germline V CDR1 and CDR2: SGHRS, YFSETQ. This CDR3 comprises 14 residues. CDR3 nucleotides: TGCGCCAGCAGCTTGGTACTAGCGGGCAATGAGCAGTTCTTC. Translation: CASSLVLAGNEQFF. Looking up the rest from reference TRBV5-1 and TRBJ2-1 gives the full variable domain: KAGVTQTPRYLIKTRGQQVTLSCSPISGHRSVSWYQQTPGQGLQFLFEYFSETQRNKGNFPGRFSGRQFSNSRSEMNVSTLELGDSALYLCASSLVLAGNEQFFGPGTRLTVL.

The V gene is TRBV20-1, the J gene TRBJ1-2, with no clear D. Trimming cost V 6 bases and J 3 bases, with 8 bases left between them. Germline CDR1 and CDR2: DFQATT and SNEGSKA (reference sequence). The CDR3 extends over 11 amino acids. The CDR3 sequence: CSAENYYGYTF. The CDR3 bases are TGCAGTGCCGAAAACTACTATGGCTACACCTTC.

V gene TRBV25-1 combines with J gene TRBJ1-1, with a weak D call TRBD1 (6 bases). V was shortened by 5 bases and J by 5 bases, with 21 bases between the two germline ends. CDR3 size: 16 residues. Germline V gene sequence: CDR1 MGHDK, CDR2 SYGVNS. CDR3 DNA sequence: TGTGCCAGCAGTAGTAGTCTGACACAGGGTTGGACTGAAGCTTTCTTT. Amino acid sequence: CASSSSLTQGWTEAFF.

The gene calls are TRBV6-5 and TRBJ2-5; tentative D call: TRBD2 (5 bases). Near its end, the DNA agrees better with TRBJ2-7, so the J call may be wrong. The CDR3 extends over 13 amino acids. CDR1 MNHEY and CDR2 SVGAGI come from the germline V gene. The CDR3 DNA follows: TGTGCCAGCAGTCGCCGAGGGTTTCACGAGCAGTACTTC. Protein product: CASSRRGFHEQYF.

The chain links TRBV5-4 to TRBJ2-1; 7 nucleotides line up with TRBD1. V shed 4 bases and J 2 bases; nucleotides not matched to a gene: 6. The CDR3 is 15 residues long. From germline, CDR1 is SGHNT and CDR2 YYREEE (reference sequence). CDR3 residues: CASSRGGGPYNEQFF. For the CDR3, the DNA is TGTGCCAGCAGCAGAGGGGGCGGGCCCTACAATGAGCAGTTCTTC.

This clone was recorded only once. This chain uses TRBV5-1 with TRBJ2-2; 8 bases line up with TRBD2. Germline lookup yields CDR1 SGHRS and CDR2 YFSETQ. The V and J ends lost 4 bases and 1 base, in that order; junction bases with no gene match: 6. The CDR3 consists of 16 residues. CDR3 in amino acids: CASSLETSGNTGELFF. The DNA for the CDR3 is TGCGCCAGCAGCCTAGAAACTAGCGGGAACACCGGGGAGCTGTTTTTT.

In regard to this clone: A much larger clone is a single base away; this may be a read error. V is TRBV5-6 and J is TRBJ2-2; the match to TRBD1 covers 7 bases. Germline assignment: CDR1 SGHDT and CDR2 YYEEEE. The CDR3 has 14 amino acids. The V gene end was trimmed by 3 bases and the J gene end by 4 bases; junction bases not matched to a gene: 3. CDR3 nucleotides: TGTGCCAGCAGCTGGGACAGCATCACCGGGGAGCTGTTTTTT. Amino acids: CASSWDSITGELFF.

The chain couples TRBV14 to TRBJ1-1; 10 positions agree with TRBD1. The ends lost 8 bases at V and 1 base at J; junction bases unmatched: 1. CDR1 SGHDN and CDR2 FVKESK come from the germline V gene. The CDR3 loop spans 13 amino acids. The CDR3: CASGQGGNTEAFF. In DNA, the CDR3 is TGTGCCAGCGGACAGGGGGGGAACACTGAAGCTTTCTTT.

A note on this clone: This clone may be a read error of a much larger clone one base away. Additional DNA sequences in this sample encode the identical CDR3. This chain uses TRBV7-2 with TRBJ2-7; 9 bases match TRBD2. This CDR3 comprises 15 residues. The V and J ends lost 5 bases and 0 bases, in that order; junction bases with no gene match: 5. Germline CDR1 reads SGHTA; CDR2 reads FQGNSA. As DNA, the CDR3 is TGTGCCAGCAGCCTCTTAGCGGGGGCCTCCTACGAGCAGTACTTC. As protein: CASSLLAGASYEQYF.

The chain joins TRBV28 to TRBJ1-2, with a weak D call TRBD1 (5 bases). Per germline, CDR1 MDHEN and CDR2 SYDVKM. With 7 bases removed from V and 0 bases from J, the gap between germline ends came to 15 bases. The CDR3 loop spans 15 amino acids. The DNA for the CDR3 is TGTGCCAGCAATCTTGACAGAACAGCTAACTATGGCTACACCTTC. Protein product: CASNLDRTANYGYTF.

The V call is TRBV15, the J call TRBJ2-1; no firm D call. V lost 2 bases and J lost 3, with 11 bases in between. The germline CDR1 and CDR2 sequences are LNHNV and YYDKDF (reference sequence). This CDR3 comprises 15 residues. CDR3 DNA sequence: TGTGCCACCAGCAGACTGATAAACAACTACAATGAGCAGTTCTTC. Its protein is CATSRLINNYNEQFF.

The chain links TRBV11-2 to TRBJ2-1, with 7 bases lining up with TRBD2. Germline V gives CDR1 SGHAT, CDR2 FQNNGV. The CDR3 contains 17 residues. The V and J ends lost 4 bases and 6 bases, in that order; junction bases with no gene match: 15. Here the CDR3 DNA reads TGTGCCAGCAGCTCAGTTAGGACTAGTGCTGTCGGCAATGAGCAGTTCTTC. This encodes CASSSVRTSAVGNEQFF.

This sequence joins TRBV7-8 and TRBJ1-1; the match to TRBD1 covers 9 bases. Germline CDR1 is SGHVS and CDR2 is FQNEAQ. This CDR3 has 16 amino acids. J lost 1 base, V lost 1 base, and 4 bases had no gene match. In DNA, the CDR3 is TGTGCCAGCAGCTTAGACCGGACAGGGGCGAACACTGAAGCTTTCTTT. As protein: CASSLDRTGANTEAFF.

As to this clone: A much larger clone lies a single base off, so this may be a read error. The chain couples TRBV7-6 to TRBJ2-7; TRBD2 aligns across 8 bases. The CDR3 totals 16 residues. In germline, CDR1 is SGHVS, CDR2 FNYEAQ. Trimming removed 5 bases from V and 8 bases from J; junction bases left unmatched: 17. The CDR3 loop reads CASSQPTGTRGYKQYF. CDR3 DNA sequence: TGTGCCAGCAGCCAACCAACCGGGACTAGAGGATACAAGCAGTACTTC.

The CDR3 is CASSPGLAGVQQFF. In nucleotides, the CDR3 is TGTGCCAGCAGCCCTGGACTAGCGGGTGTGCAGCAGTTCTTC. The chain has TRBV7-2 and TRBJ2-1; 11 bases agree with TRBD2. The CDR3 loop spans 14 amino acids. V lost 5 bases to trimming and J lost 11 bases; unmatched junction nucleotides: 8. Germline assignment: CDR1 SGHTA and CDR2 FQGNSA.

This clone was found a few times. The V gene is TRBV5-1, the J gene TRBJ2-3, with D perhaps TRBD1 or TRBD2 (5 bases each). Germline CDR1 reads SGHRS; CDR2 reads YFSETQ. V dropped 0 bases and J dropped 5 bases, with 16 bases sitting between them. This CDR3 has 16 amino acids. This chain's CDR3 is CASSLGGAQGKDTQYF. Written as DNA, the CDR3 is TGCGCCAGCAGCTTGGGAGGGGCCCAGGGCAAAGATACGCAGTATTTT.

Remarks on this clone: This probably arose from a read error, given a far larger clone one base away. The sample holds other DNA sequences that translate to the same CDR3. V and J are TRBV7-9 and TRBJ1-3; a weak D match, TRBD1 (5 bases). CDR1 is SEHNR, CDR2 FQNEAQ, per germline (reference sequence). CDR3 length equals 15 residues. Trimming removed 1 base from V and 0 bases from J, with 7 bases in between. The CDR3 is CASSLGQSSGNTIYF. As DNA, the CDR3 is TGTGCCAGCAGCTTAGGACAGAGCTCTGGAAACACCATATATTTT.

This clone was counted a single time. The chain has TRBV2 and TRBJ2-1, with 13 bases lining up with TRBD2. The germline CDR1 and CDR2 sequences are SNHLY and FYNNEI. V lost 6 bases and J lost 6; bases outside the gene matches: 8. There are 16 residues in the CDR3. CDR3 nucleotide sequence: TGTGCCAGCAGAAGGACTAGCGGGAGTCTAGTCAATGAGCAGTTCTTC. Its protein product is CASRRTSGSLVNEQFF.

J is TRBJ2-7 and V is TRBV27; TRBD1 aligns across 7 bases. V lost 5 bases, J lost 0 bases, and 4 bases stayed unmatched. The CDR3 is 14 amino acids. Germline lookup yields CDR1 MNHEY and CDR2 SMNVEV (reference sequence). For the CDR3, the DNA is TGTGCCAGCAGTCACGGGACAGCCTCCTACGAGCAGTACTTC. The encoded protein is CASSHGTASYEQYF.